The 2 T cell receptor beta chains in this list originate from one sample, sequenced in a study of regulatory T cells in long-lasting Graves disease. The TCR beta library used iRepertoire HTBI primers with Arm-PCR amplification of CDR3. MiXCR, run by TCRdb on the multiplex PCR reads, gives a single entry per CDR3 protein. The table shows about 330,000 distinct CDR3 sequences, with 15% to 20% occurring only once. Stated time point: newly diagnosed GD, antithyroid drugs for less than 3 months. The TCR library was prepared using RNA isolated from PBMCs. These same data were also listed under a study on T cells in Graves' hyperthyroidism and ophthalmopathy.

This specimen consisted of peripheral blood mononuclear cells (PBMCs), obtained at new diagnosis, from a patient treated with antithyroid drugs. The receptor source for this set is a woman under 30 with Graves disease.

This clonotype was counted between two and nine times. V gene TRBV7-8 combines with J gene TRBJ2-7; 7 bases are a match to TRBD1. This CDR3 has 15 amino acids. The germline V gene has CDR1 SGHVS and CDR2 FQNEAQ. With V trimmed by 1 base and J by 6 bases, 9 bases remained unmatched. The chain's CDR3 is CASSLGRGQGSEQYF. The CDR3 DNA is TGTGCCAGCAGCTTAGGAAGGGGGCAGGGCAGCGAGCAGTACTTC.

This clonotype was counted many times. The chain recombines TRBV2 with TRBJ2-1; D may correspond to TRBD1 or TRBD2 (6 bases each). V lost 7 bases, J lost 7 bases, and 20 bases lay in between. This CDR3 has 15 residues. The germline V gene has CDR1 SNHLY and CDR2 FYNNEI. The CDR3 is CASTGERGKSNEQFF. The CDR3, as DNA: TGTGCCAGCACGGGGGAGAGGGGGAAGTCGAATGAGCAGTTCTTC.